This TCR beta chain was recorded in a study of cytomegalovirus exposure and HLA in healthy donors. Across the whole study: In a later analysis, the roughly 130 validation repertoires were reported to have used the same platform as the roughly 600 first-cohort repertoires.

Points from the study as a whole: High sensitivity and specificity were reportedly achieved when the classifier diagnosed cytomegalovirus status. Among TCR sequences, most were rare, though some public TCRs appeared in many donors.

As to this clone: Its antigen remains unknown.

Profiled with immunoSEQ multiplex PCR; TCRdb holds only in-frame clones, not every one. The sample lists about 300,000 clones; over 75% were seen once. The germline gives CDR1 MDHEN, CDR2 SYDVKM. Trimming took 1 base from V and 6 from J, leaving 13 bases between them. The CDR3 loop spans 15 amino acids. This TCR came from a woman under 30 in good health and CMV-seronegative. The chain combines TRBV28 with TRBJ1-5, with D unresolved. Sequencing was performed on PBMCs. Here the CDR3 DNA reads TGTGCCAGCAGTTTATACGGGAGGGAAGCTCAGCCCCAGCATTTT. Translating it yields CASSLYGREAQPQHF.